The sequence of this T cell receptor beta chain was determined in a study of identical twins. This clonotype occurred many times. What it binds is unknown. Donors uniformly comprised healthy Caucasians. Trimming removed 6 bases from V and 9 bases from J, with 18 bases in between. This CDR3 has 14 residues. TCRdb reprocessed the 5' RACE reads via MiXCR and lists one record per CDR3 protein. The data contain around 490,000 distinct CDR3 sequences, 13% to 15% of them singletons. Study-level findings and limits: It was out-of-frame TCR alpha sharing in monozygotic twins that models underestimated.

The same data also contributed to another study, on yellow fever vaccine responses in identical twins.

This TCR came from a woman aged 18 to 35 in good health. This sequence joins TRBV12-3 or TRBV12-4 and TRBJ1-5; D is perhaps TRBD1 (5 bases). Sequences were obtained from CD4+ T cells sorted from blood. DNA of the CDR3: TGTGCCAGCAGCCTCGGGACTTTGGGGTTGCCCCAGCATTTT. Translation: CASSLGTLGLPQHF.